The next 21 T cell receptor beta chains were all read from a single sample in a study of blood T cell repertoires in COVID-19. Clones were read by immunoSEQ multiplex PCR, and TCRdb kept only the in-frame ones, dropping some. The data show about 140,000 clones, approximately 87% seen once. The sample taken for sequencing was peripheral blood. These receptors came from a woman in her 40s with acute or convalescent COVID-19.

This sequence joins TRBV30 and TRBJ1-1; D not resolved. This CDR3 has 13 amino acids. The germline V and J ends were trimmed by 2 bases and 4 bases, with 11 bases remaining between them. CDR1 and CDR2 (germline): GTSNPN, SVGIG (reference sequence). CDR3 in amino acids: CAWSTQRGTEAFF. CDR3 DNA sequence: TGTGCCTGGAGTACCCAAAGAGGCACTGAAGCTTTCTTT. The full variable domain, completed using reference TRBV30 and TRBJ1-1, is SQTIHQWPATLVQPVGSPLSLECTVEGTSNPNLYWYRQAAGRGLQLLFYSVGIGQISSEVPQNLSASRPQDRQFILSSKKLLLSDSGFYLCAWSTQRGTEAFFGQGTRLTVV.

For this clone: Relative to the germline gene, one junction end is altered; a read error may explain this. The chain is built from TRBV5-6 and TRBJ2-7, with D hard to call. Germline assignment: CDR1 SGHDT and CDR2 YYEEEE. This CDR3 comprises 14 residues. The CDR3 nucleotides are TGTGCCAGCAGCTTGGCTGCGGCAACAACCCCTATGGACTTC. It yields the protein CASSLAAATTPMDF.

The chain joins TRBV27 to TRBJ2-7, with TRBD2 as a possible D gene (7 bases). Germline V lookup: CDR1 MNHEY, CDR2 SMNVEV (reference sequence). The germline V and J ends were trimmed by 5 bases and 5 bases, with 16 bases remaining between them. The CDR3 contains 14 residues. The CDR3 region is CASSPGGAGNEQYF. CDR3 coding DNA: TGTGCCAGCAGTCCTGGGGGGGCCGGGAACGAGCAGTACTTC.

The chain uses TRBV28 and TRBJ2-7, with TRBD1 matching over 8 bases. V shed 4 bases and J 2 bases; nucleotides not matched to a gene: 7. The CDR3 contains 15 residues. Germline lookup yields CDR1 MDHEN and CDR2 SYDVKM. The CDR3 nucleotides are TGTGCCAGCAGTTCCTCAGGGGGCGCGACCTACGAGCAGTACTTC. Protein: CASSSSGGATYEQYF.

The gene calls are TRBV4-3 and TRBJ1-4; 7 nucleotides align to TRBD1. This CDR3 comprises 15 residues. J was trimmed by 7 bases and V by 6 bases; bases with no gene match: 11. Germline lookup yields CDR1 LGHNA and CDR2 YSLEER. The CDR3 DNA reads as TGCGCCAGCAGGCCCACGGGACAGCACTCTGAAAAACTGTTTTTT. Translation gives CASRPTGQHSEKLFF.

The V and J genes are TRBV30 and TRBJ1-1, with D possibly TRBD1 on 5 matching bases. The CDR3 covers 11 residues. Between the trimmed V and J ends, which lost 2 bases and 6 bases, there was a span of 7 bases. The germline V gene has CDR1 GTSNPN and CDR2 SVGIG (reference sequence). CDR3 DNA sequence: TGTGCCTGGAGTTTGGGGCCTGAAGCTTTCTTT. As protein: CAWSLGPEAFF. Full variable domain (outside the CDR3, taken from reference TRBV30 and TRBJ1-1): SQTIHQWPATLVQPVGSPLSLECTVEGTSNPNLYWYRQAAGRGLQLLFYSVGIGQISSEVPQNLSASRPQDRQFILSSKKLLLSDSGFYLCAWSLGPEAFFGQGTRLTVV.

J is TRBJ2-7 and V is TRBV6-6, with 13 bases fitting TRBD2. The CDR3 totals 16 residues. Germline V CDR1 and CDR2: MNHNY, SVGAGI (reference sequence). Trimming at V came to 2 bases and at J to 5 bases, leaving 6 bases not matched to a gene. The CDR3 sequence: CASSYPRTSGSHEQYF. Written as DNA, the CDR3 is TGTGCCAGCAGTTACCCTCGGACTAGCGGGAGCCACGAGCAGTACTTC.

The V and J genes are TRBV6-5 and TRBJ1-4, with 8 positions matching TRBD1. Germline V lookup: CDR1 MNHEY, CDR2 SVGAGI. V was pared by 8 bases and J by 5 bases, with 7 bases of the junction left unmatched. The CDR3 is 14 amino acids. CDR3 protein: CASGLRQGNEKLFF. Here the CDR3 DNA reads TGTGCCAGCGGGTTGCGACAGGGGAATGAAAAACTGTTTTTT.

The CDR3 nucleotides are TGTGCCAGCAGTCCATGGACAGGGACCCAAGAGACCCAGTACTTC. Amino acid sequence: CASSPWTGTQETQYF. The chain uses TRBV27 and TRBJ2-5; 8 positions match TRBD1. The CDR3 has 15 amino acids. The germline CDR1 and CDR2 sequences are MNHEY and SMNVEV (reference sequence). V shed 5 bases, J shed 1 base, and the junction held 6 bases outside the gene matches.

V usage is TRBV12-5 and J usage is TRBJ1-1, with D unresolved. Germline V gives CDR1 LGHNT, CDR2 FRNRAP. Trimming left V 1 base short and J 3 bases short, with 9 bases between. CDR3 length equals 14 residues. The CDR3 loop is CASGLGSDYTEAFF. The CDR3, as DNA: TGTGCTAGTGGTTTGGGGTCGGACTACACTGAAGCTTTCTTT.

The V and J genes are TRBV7-2 and TRBJ2-2; D is unclear. CDR3 length: 14 amino acids. Germline V gene lookup returns CDR1 SGHTA and CDR2 FQGNSA. V was pared by 1 base and J by 4 bases, with 7 bases between. CDR3 region: CASSLVAPTGELFF. In DNA, the CDR3 is TGTGCCAGCAGCTTAGTGGCTCCCACCGGGGAGCTGTTTTTT.

This sequence joins TRBV11-2 and TRBJ1-4, with a tentative D call TRBD1 (6 bases). This CDR3 comprises 15 residues. Germline V gene sequence: CDR1 SGHAT, CDR2 FQNNGV. Between the trimmed V and J ends, which lost 2 bases and 8 bases, there was a span of 15 bases. The CDR3 DNA reads as TGTGCCAGCAGCTTAAACCCGGCAGGGGACGAAAAACTGTTTTTT. Protein product: CASSLNPAGDEKLFF. Based on the CDR3 plus reference TRBV11-2 and TRBJ1-4, the full variable domain is EAGVAQSPRYKIIEKRQSVAFWCNPISGHATLYWYQQILGQGPKLLIQFQNNGVVDDSQLPKDRFSAERLKGVDSTLKIQPAKLEDSAVYLCASSLNPAGDEKLFFGSGTQLSVL.

The rearrangement links TRBV24-1 to TRBJ2-7; maybe TRBD1 (6 bases). CDR1 KGHDR and CDR2 SFDVKD come from the germline V gene. With 3 bases removed from V and 3 bases from J, the gap between germline ends came to 8 bases. CDR3 length equals 13 residues. Here the CDR3 DNA reads TGTGCCACCAGTGATCCGGACAGCTACGAGCAGTACTTC. It specifies CATSDPDSYEQYF.

The V call is TRBV4-3, the J call TRBJ2-4, with TRBD2 matching 7 bases. The CDR3 is 20 residues long. V lost 0 bases, J lost 6 bases, and 20 bases stayed unmatched. The germline CDR1 and CDR2 sequences are LGHNA and YSLEER. CDR3 residues: CASSQDNGQGLLTGGNIQYF. The CDR3 bases are TGCGCCAGCAGCCAAGATAATGGGCAGGGACTTTTAACGGGGGGAAACATTCAGTACTTC.

The rearrangement joins TRBV4-2 to TRBJ2-2, with D unclear. With 2 bases removed from V and 6 bases from J, the gap between germline ends came to 13 bases. The germline V gene has CDR1 LGHNA and CDR2 YNFKEQ. The CDR3 length is 15 residues. The CDR3 loop reads CASSQIDSLSGELFF. DNA for the CDR3: TGTGCCAGCAGCCAAATTGACTCTCTATCCGGGGAGCTGTTTTTT.

CDR3 bases: TGTGCCAGCAGCCCCGGAAGGGAGGAAGCTTTCTTT. Encoded protein: CASSPGREEAFF. The V and J genes are TRBV7-9 and TRBJ1-1; D call uncertain. The CDR3 is 12 amino acids. V shed 5 bases and J shed 8 bases, with 12 bases lying between them. Germline CDR1 reads SEHNR; CDR2 reads FQNEAQ (reference sequence).

This clone was seen only a few times. CDR3 in amino acids: CASSARQGANTGELFF. The DNA for the CDR3 is TGTGCCAGCAGTGCACGACAGGGGGCGAACACCGGGGAGCTGTTTTTT. The rearrangement joins TRBV6-1 to TRBJ2-2, with 9 nucleotides matching TRBD1. In germline, CDR1 is MNHNS, CDR2 SASEGT. The CDR3 covers 16 residues. With V trimmed by 4 bases and J by 0 bases, 3 bases remained unmatched.

The chain carries TRBV18 and TRBJ1-1, with D tentatively TRBD1 (6 bases). V was shortened by 5 bases and J by 4 bases, with 20 bases between the two germline ends. Germline V gene lookup returns CDR1 KGHSH and CDR2 LQKENI. The CDR3 runs 16 residues. CDR3 loop: CASSSNSGGQSTEAFF. The CDR3 nucleotides are TGTGCCAGCTCATCAAACTCCGGGGGGCAGAGCACTGAAGCTTTCTTT.

The chain is built from TRBV9 and TRBJ1-2; tentative D call: TRBD1 (5 bases). Germline CDR1 and CDR2: SGDLS and YYNGEE. CDR3 length: 13 residues. Trimming removed 0 bases at V and 5 bases at J, with 8 bases between. The CDR3 here is CASSVAAGYGYTF. The CDR3 DNA sequence: TGTGCCAGCAGCGTAGCGGCAGGGTATGGCTACACCTTC.

This chain connects TRBV7-6 to TRBJ2-7; 14 nucleotides line up with TRBD2. CDR3 length: 16 amino acids. V was pared by 4 bases and J by 4 bases, with 6 bases of the junction left unmatched. CDR1 is SGHVS and CDR2 is FNYEAQ in the germline V gene. CDR3 nucleotides: TGTGCCAGCAGCTCGGGACTAGCGGGGGTAGGATACGAGCAGTACTTC. Translating gives CASSSGLAGVGYEQYF.

The chain couples TRBV4-3 to TRBJ2-7, with 11 bases matching TRBD1. Unmatched junction bases numbered 0, after V lost 3 bases and J lost 5 bases. Germline V CDR1 and CDR2: LGHNA, YSLEER. This CDR3 has 13 amino acids. The CDR3 DNA reads TGCGCCAGCAGCCAGGGACAGGGGGACGAGCAGTACTTC. It yields the protein CASSQGQGDEQYF.